Below are 2 T cell receptor beta chains sequenced from a single sample in a study of cytomegalovirus exposure and HLA in healthy donors. Researchers ran the PCR with 60 Vbeta and 13 Jbeta primers. Assay used: immunoSEQ multiplex PCR; TCRdb lists only in-frame clones, some missing. This sample has approximately 80,000 clones, with 74% found just once. Sequenced input: PBMCs. These receptors all stem from a young man in good health and CMV-seropositive.

The chain carries TRBV9 and TRBJ1-2, with D unresolved. Trimming took 0 bases from V and 4 from J, leaving 10 bases between them. The germline CDR1 and CDR2 sequences are SGDLS and YYNGEE. The CDR3 contains 14 residues. CDR3 DNA sequence: TGTGCCAGCAGCGTAGAAGGGAGCGGCTATGGCTACACCTTC. The encoded protein is CASSVEGSGYGYTF.

The J gene is TRBJ1-3, the V gene TRBV7-2; 7 bases align to TRBD1. Germline-derived CDR1 and CDR2 are SGHTA and FQGNSA. The CDR3 loop spans 15 amino acids. Trimming took 3 bases from V and 0 from J; bases not matched to a gene: 2. The CDR3 region is CASSLGTDSGNTIYF. DNA of the CDR3: TGTGCCAGCAGCTTGGGGACAGACTCTGGAAACACCATATATTTT.